This is a list of T cell receptor beta chains from one sample in a study of T cell changes during pregnancy in multiple sclerosis. Here immunoSEQ multiplex PCR was the method, and the copy in TCRdb shows in-frame clones only, minus some. The sample has about 130,000 clones, around 95% seen once; the top ten hold 0.44%. The sequencing used peripheral blood, collected after pregnancy. These receptors were collected from a female donor with multiple sclerosis, enrolled in a pregnancy study. CDR3s include the opening cysteine and the closing phenylalanine or tryptophan. The order of the fields is D gene, J gene, clone size, V gene, CDR3 DNA, CDR3 protein. A D gene is named only where the DNA matches it firmly. Size values are once, few and many counts, or a class for expanded clones, and some rows have none.

d_call: TRBD2
j_call: TRBJ2-7
clone_size: NA
v_call: TRBV5-1
cdr3_nt: TGCGCCAGCAGCTTGCTCGGGAGGGTGGTCTACGAGCAGTACTTC
cdr3_aa: CASSLLGRVVYEQYF

d_call: TRBD1
j_call: TRBJ2-3
clone_size: NA
v_call: TRBV7-9
cdr3_nt: TGTGCCAGCAGCCCGGGACAGGGAACAGATACGCAGTATTTT
cdr3_aa: CASSPGQGTDTQYF

d_call: NA
j_call: TRBJ2-7
clone_size: NA
v_call: TRBV7-2
cdr3_nt: TGTGCCAGCAGCATAGCGGCCTCCTACGAGCAGTACTTC
cdr3_aa: CASSIAASYEQYF

d_call: NA
j_call: TRBJ2-7
clone_size: NA
v_call: TRBV12-2
cdr3_nt: TGTGCAAGTCGCTCCCCGTTTCGAGTCTGCGAGCAGTACTTC
cdr3_aa: CASRSPFRVCEQYF

d_call: NA
j_call: TRBJ2-7
clone_size: NA
v_call: TRBV6-6
cdr3_nt: TGTGCCAGCAAGGAGGTTTCCTACGAGCAGTACTTC
cdr3_aa: CASKEVSYEQYF

d_call: TRBD1
j_call: TRBJ1-1
clone_size: NA
v_call: TRBV6-1
cdr3_nt: TGTGCCACTGGACAGGGGCTGGCTGAAGCTTTCTTT
cdr3_aa: CATGQGLAEAFF

d_call: NA
j_call: TRBJ2-7
clone_size: once
v_call: TRBV21-1
cdr3_nt: TGTGCCAGCAGCCCCGGTTTAGAGCAGTACTTC
cdr3_aa: CASSPGLEQYF

d_call: NA
j_call: TRBJ1-4
clone_size: NA
v_call: TRBV19
cdr3_nt: TGTGCCAGTAAAAACCGACACCCAACTAATGAAAAACTGTTTTTT
cdr3_aa: CASKNRHPTNEKLFF

d_call: TRBD1
j_call: TRBJ2-7
clone_size: NA
v_call: TRBV9
cdr3_nt: TGTGCCAGCAGCGTAGTCCCGGACAGGTCCGCCGAGCAGTACTTC
cdr3_aa: CASSVVPDRSAEQYF

d_call: NA
j_call: TRBJ2-3
clone_size: NA
v_call: TRBV28
cdr3_nt: TGTGCCAGCAGCCTAGATACAGGGAAGCTCACAGATACGCAGTATTTT
cdr3_aa: CASSLDTGKLTDTQYF

d_call: NA
j_call: TRBJ1-4
clone_size: NA
v_call: TRBV13
cdr3_nt: TGTGCCAGCAGCCCCAAATCCCGGAGGCCCTCAGGTCCGGAACCAATCCTGTTTTTT
cdr3_aa: CASSPKSRRPSGPEPILFF

d_call: TRBD1
j_call: TRBJ1-2
clone_size: NA
v_call: TRBV13
cdr3_nt: TGTGCCAGCAGCTTGACAGGGATCTATGGCTACACCTTC
cdr3_aa: CASSLTGIYGYTF

d_call: NA
j_call: TRBJ2-7
clone_size: NA
v_call: TRBV13
cdr3_nt: TGTGCCAGCAGCTTAAGGGGTTACTCCTACGAGCAGTACTTC
cdr3_aa: CASSLRGYSYEQYF

d_call: NA
j_call: TRBJ2-7
clone_size: NA
v_call: TRBV7-6
cdr3_nt: TGTGCCAGCAGCTTAGGGGGAACAGGGGGGGCCTACGAGCAGTACTTC
cdr3_aa: CASSLGGTGGAYEQYF

d_call: NA
j_call: TRBJ1-2
clone_size: NA
v_call: TRBV18
cdr3_nt: TGTGCCAGCTCACCCCTCCAGGGCTATGGCTACACCTTC
cdr3_aa: CASSPLQGYGYTF

d_call: NA
j_call: TRBJ1-2
clone_size: NA
v_call: TRBV9
cdr3_nt: TGTGCCAGCAGCGTAGACGGAGATGGCTACACCTTC
cdr3_aa: CASSVDGDGYTF

d_call: NA
j_call: TRBJ2-6
clone_size: once
v_call: TRBV7-9
cdr3_nt: TGTGCCAGCAGCGGGCCGTCTTGGGCGCTTTCTGGGGCCAACGTCCTGACTTTC
cdr3_aa: CASSGPSWALSGANVLTF

d_call: NA
j_call: TRBJ2-1
clone_size: once
v_call: TRBV9
cdr3_nt: TGTGCCAGCAGCGATCGGTCCGGGATCAATCTCGGCGGACGGGCGAGGGGGACCTACAATGAGCAGTTCTTC
cdr3_aa: CASSDRSGINLGGRARGTYNEQFF

d_call: NA
j_call: TRBJ2-3
clone_size: NA
v_call: TRBV20-1
cdr3_nt: TGCAGTGCTAGCGGGGATACGCAGTATTTT
cdr3_aa: CSASGDTQYF

d_call: NA
j_call: TRBJ2-1
clone_size: NA
v_call: TRBV11-2
cdr3_nt: TGTGCCAGCAGCTTAGTCCCCTTAGCGTTCGGGATATCCAATGAGCAGTTCTTC
cdr3_aa: CASSLVPLAFGISNEQFF

d_call: NA
j_call: TRBJ2-7
clone_size: NA
v_call: TRBV27
cdr3_nt: TGTGCCAGCAGTTTGCGTTCCAGGGCCAGCTCCTACGAGCAGTACTTC
cdr3_aa: CASSLRSRASSYEQYF

d_call: NA
j_call: TRBJ2-1
clone_size: NA
v_call: TRBV7-9
cdr3_nt: TGTGCCAGCAGCTTAGTACACTCCTACAATGAGCAGTTCTTC
cdr3_aa: CASSLVHSYNEQFF

d_call: NA
j_call: TRBJ1-1
clone_size: NA
v_call: TRBV19
cdr3_nt: TGTGCCAGTAGTATAGGCCGGGAATGGAACACTGAAGCTTTCTTT
cdr3_aa: CASSIGREWNTEAFF

d_call: NA
j_call: TRBJ2-5
clone_size: NA
v_call: TRBV5-1
cdr3_nt: TGCGCCAGCAGCTTGGACTCGGGTCAAGAGACCCAGTACTTC
cdr3_aa: CASSLDSGQETQYF

d_call: NA
j_call: TRBJ2-3
clone_size: NA
v_call: TRBV28
cdr3_nt: TGTGCCAGCAGCACCCGTCGAACTGCTCTCCGTCAGTATTTT
cdr3_aa: CASSTRRTALRQYF

d_call: TRBD2
j_call: TRBJ2-5
clone_size: NA
v_call: TRBV29-1
cdr3_nt: TGCAGTCACTCAGCGGGAGGGTACAAGAGGACCCAGTACTTC
cdr3_aa: CSHSAGGYKRTQYF

d_call: TRBD1
j_call: TRBJ2-3
clone_size: NA
v_call: TRBV18
cdr3_nt: TGTGCCAGCTCGCTATCGGGACAGATCGGAGATACGCAGTATTTT
cdr3_aa: CASSLSGQIGDTQYF

d_call: TRBD2
j_call: TRBJ2-1
clone_size: NA
v_call: TRBV6-4
cdr3_nt: TGTGCCAGCAGTGATATAGCGGGAGGGTACAATGAGCAGTTCTTC
cdr3_aa: CASSDIAGGYNEQFF

d_call: NA
j_call: TRBJ1-3
clone_size: NA
v_call: TRBV7-9
cdr3_nt: TGTGCCAGCAGCTTAGCAACCGGCGACTCCTCTGGAAACACCATATATTTT
cdr3_aa: CASSLATGDSSGNTIYF

d_call: TRBD1
j_call: TRBJ2-5
clone_size: NA
v_call: TRBV27
cdr3_nt: TGTGCCAGCAGTTTACTAGGGCAGGGGGCTATTATGGGGACCCAGTACTTC
cdr3_aa: CASSLLGQGAIMGTQYF

d_call: TRBD2
j_call: TRBJ2-1
clone_size: once
v_call: TRBV5-1
cdr3_nt: TGCGCCAGCAGCCCTTTTTCGGGGAGGGCCTACAATGAGCAGTTCTTC
cdr3_aa: CASSPFSGRAYNEQFF

d_call: NA
j_call: TRBJ2-1
clone_size: NA
v_call: TRBV10-3
cdr3_nt: TGTGCCATCAGTGGTAAGCCCGTCTCCTACAATGAGCAGTTCTTC
cdr3_aa: CAISGKPVSYNEQFF

d_call: NA
j_call: TRBJ2-3
clone_size: NA
v_call: TRBV28
cdr3_nt: TGTGCCAGCAGTTCCTTCGGGGGTGTCGATACGCAGTATTTT
cdr3_aa: CASSSFGGVDTQYF

d_call: NA
j_call: TRBJ2-7
clone_size: NA
v_call: TRBV6-1
cdr3_nt: TGTGCCAGCAGTGCCCAAGGAGTTCTCTCCTACGAGCAGTACTTC
cdr3_aa: CASSAQGVLSYEQYF

d_call: TRBD1
j_call: TRBJ2-1
clone_size: NA
v_call: TRBV10-3
cdr3_nt: TGTGCCATCAGTGAGTCGAGGGGGCAGCTTAATGAGCAGTTCTTC
cdr3_aa: CAISESRGQLNEQFF